This entry lists 17 T cell receptor beta chains sequenced from one sample in a study of T cell responses to AZD1222 COVID-19 vaccine. Here immunoSEQ multiplex PCR was the method, and the copy in TCRdb shows in-frame clones only, minus some. The sample consists of 200,000 or so clones, approximately 93% of them appearing once. The sequenced sample was peripheral blood, obtained 28 days after the second AZD1222 dose. These receptors were collected from an adult who received the AZD1222 COVID-19 vaccine.

The chain links TRBV6-5 to TRBJ1-1, with TRBD1 matching 11 bases. The CDR3 contains 14 residues. Germline lookup yields CDR1 MNHEY and CDR2 SVGAGI. The J segment lost 5 bases and the V segment lost 6 bases, leaving 5 bases of the junction unmatched. CDR3 amino acids: CASSYGQGATEAFF. The CDR3 DNA sequence: TGTGCCAGCAGCTACGGACAGGGGGCGACTGAAGCTTTCTTT.

Concerning this clone itself: The junction departs from germline at one end; a sequencing error may be responsible. The V and J genes are TRBV3-1 (or the pseudogene TRBV3-2) and TRBJ1-1, with 7 bases that match TRBD1. This CDR3 is built from 16 residues. CDR1 and CDR2 from the germline V gene are LGHDT and YNNKEL (reference sequence). This CDR3 is CASSKENQGGRPEAFF. The DNA of the CDR3 is TGTGCCAGCAGCAAAGAGAATCAGGGGGGTAGGCCTGAAGCTTTCTTT.

J is TRBJ2-2 and V is TRBV30; D unclear. This CDR3 has 13 residues. Trimming shortened V by 2 bases and J by 8 bases, and 12 bases separated the two germline ends. CDR1 and CDR2 from the germline V gene are GTSNPN and SVGIG (reference sequence). CDR3 residues: CAWSFEGAGELFF. The CDR3 DNA is TGTGCCTGGAGTTTTGAAGGAGCGGGGGAGCTGTTTTTT.

CDR3 loop: CAISEEARYGYTF. CDR3 coding DNA: TGTGCCATCAGTGAGGAGGCTCGCTATGGCTACACCTTC. V gene TRBV10-3 combines with J gene TRBJ1-2; D remains ambiguous. Trimming took off 2 bases at V and 4 bases at J, with 8 bases between the two ends. Germline V gene data show CDR1 as ENHRY and CDR2 as SYGVKD. The length of the CDR3 is 13 residues.

CDR3 loop: CAWERAVFFGELFF. The CDR3 DNA reads as TGTGCCTGGGAGAGGGCAGTTTTTTTCGGGGAGCTGTTTTTT. This rearrangement joins TRBV30 to TRBJ2-2, with a tentative D call TRBD2 (5 bases). Trimming shortened V by 5 bases and J by 7 bases, and 17 bases separated the two germline ends. This CDR3 comprises 14 residues. Germline V CDR1 and CDR2: GTSNPN, SVGIG (reference sequence). The entire variable domain, with the rest obtained from reference TRBV30 and TRBJ2-2, is as follows: SQTIHQWPATLVQPVGSPLSLECTVEGTSNPNLYWYRQAAGRGLQLLFYSVGIGQISSEVPQNLSASRPQDRQFILSSKKLLLSDSGFYLCAWERAVFFGELFFGEGSRLTVL.

The chain combines TRBV6-6 with TRBJ1-1; D is perhaps TRBD1 (6 bases). This CDR3 has 14 amino acids. Germline CDR1 reads MNHNY; CDR2 reads SVGAGI (reference sequence). Trimming left V 2 bases short and J 8 bases short, with 15 bases between. The CDR3 is CASSYQQGPGEAFF. CDR3 sequence (DNA): TGTGCCAGCAGTTACCAACAGGGACCGGGCGAAGCTTTCTTT.

The V and J genes are TRBV5-1 and TRBJ2-1; 12 positions match TRBD2. V was pared by 3 bases and J by 8 bases, with 3 bases of the junction left unmatched. The CDR3 sequence is 14 residues long. CDR1 and CDR2 from the germline V gene are SGHRS and YFSETQ. In DNA, the CDR3 is TGCGCCAGCAGCTACCCTAGCGGGGGGGATGAGCAGTTCTTC. Its translation is CASSYPSGGDEQFF.

V is TRBV5-1 and J is TRBJ1-1, with 9 positions matching TRBD1. The germline gives CDR1 SGHRS, CDR2 YFSETQ. The CDR3 totals 15 residues. Trimming removed 0 bases from V and 4 bases from J; junction bases left unmatched: 4. The CDR3, as DNA: TGCGCCAGCAGCTTGGCTGGGGGACAGGGCACTGAAGCTTTCTTT. Its translation is CASSLAGGQGTEAFF. Variable domain in full (rest from reference TRBV5-1 and TRBJ1-1): KAGVTQTPRYLIKTRGQQVTLSCSPISGHRSVSWYQQTPGQGLQFLFEYFSETQRNKGNFPGRFSGRQFSNSRSEMNVSTLELGDSALYLCASSLAGGQGTEAFFGQGTRLTVV.

This clone was found once. The chain combines TRBV7-3 with TRBJ1-6; D gene ambiguous. The CDR3 is 15 amino acids. Germline CDR1 and CDR2: SGHTA and FQGTGA. V lost 4 bases, J lost 5 bases, and 12 bases lay in between. This chain's CDR3 is CASSSGTGDNSPLHF. The CDR3, as DNA: TGTGCCAGCAGCTCCGGAACCGGCGATAATTCACCCCTCCACTTT.

The rearrangement uses TRBV12-3 or TRBV12-4 and TRBJ1-2, with 11 bases that match TRBD1. This CDR3 has 13 residues. Trimming took 6 bases from V and 5 from J; bases not matched to a gene: 2. The chain's CDR3 is CASRDRGLYGYTF. The CDR3, as DNA: TGTGCCAGCAGGGACAGGGGGCTGTATGGCTACACCTTC.

V is TRBV25-1 and J is TRBJ1-5, with 11 nucleotides matching TRBD1. With 8 bases clipped from V and 4 bases from J, the junction kept 10 bases outside the gene matches. The CDR3 has 16 amino acids. Looked up from germline, CDR1 is MGHDK and CDR2 is SYGVNS. The DNA of the CDR3 is TGTGCCAGCCGGGACAGGGGGTTGGGCCTAAATCAGCCCCAGCATTTT. Protein product: CASRDRGLGLNQPQHF.

Here the CDR3 DNA reads TGTGCCAGCAGCTCTTCCGGGGGCTCTCCTGAAGCTTTCTTT. Protein: CASSSSGGSPEAFF. The chain uses TRBV7-3 and TRBJ1-1, with D possibly TRBD1 on 6 matching bases. Between the trimmed V and J ends, which lost 4 bases and 6 bases, there was a span of 15 bases. CDR1 SGHTA and CDR2 FQGTGA come from the germline V gene. The CDR3 is 14 residues long.

The V call is TRBV28, the J call TRBJ1-1; perhaps TRBD1 as D (6 bases). From germline, CDR1 is MDHEN and CDR2 SYDVKM. The CDR3 sequence is 14 residues long. The V end lost 3 bases, the J end lost 4 bases, and 12 bases lay between the germline ends. CDR3 DNA: TGTGCCAGCAGTTTCTACAGGGAGAGCACTGAAGCTTTCTTT. Amino acid sequence: CASSFYRESTEAFF.

This CDR3 is CASRLPVGELFF. Here the CDR3 DNA reads TGTGCCAGCAGACTCCCTGTCGGGGAGCTGTTTTTT. The chain uses TRBV27 and TRBJ2-2, with D unresolved. The germline gives CDR1 MNHEY, CDR2 SMNVEV (reference sequence). This CDR3 spans 12 amino acids. Deletions cut 6 bases from V and 7 bases from J, with 9 bases between.

The chain employs TRBV4-3 and TRBJ1-1; 9 positions match TRBD1. The CDR3 has 15 residues. Germline-derived CDR1 and CDR2 are LGHNA and YSLEER. The V and J ends lost 2 bases and 4 bases, in that order; junction bases with no gene match: 5. DNA for the CDR3: TGCGCCAGCAGCCAACGGACAGGGGTGGGCACTGAAGCTTTCTTT. It translates to CASSQRTGVGTEAFF.

V usage is TRBV7-9 and J usage is TRBJ1-1; D gene unclear. The CDR3 totals 13 residues. Deletions cut 2 bases from V and 1 base from J, with 5 bases between. CDR1 is SEHNR and CDR2 is FQNEAQ in the germline V gene (reference sequence). The CDR3 spells CASSLNSNTEAFF. DNA of the CDR3: TGTGCCAGCAGCTTAAACTCGAACACTGAAGCTTTCTTT.

The chain is built from TRBV24-1 and TRBJ2-5, with D possibly being TRBD2 (6 bases). Germline lookup yields CDR1 KGHDR and CDR2 SFDVKD. The CDR3 consists of 16 residues. The V and J ends lost 2 bases and 2 bases respectively, with 14 bases between them. The CDR3 loop reads CATSDWRGGPQETQYF. Here the CDR3 DNA reads TGTGCCACCAGTGATTGGAGGGGAGGTCCTCAAGAGACCCAGTACTTC.